Reported below is one T cell receptor beta chain. What antigen it recognizes has not been identified. The input lacks base qualities; no much larger clone sits a single base away. The data are from a study of T-cell reconstitution after alpha-beta-depleted transplantation in children (dated by TCRdb to about 2016). Looking at the study overall: Using TCR repertoire profiling, the study followed T-cell immune reconstitution in a quantitative way in children after TCRalphabeta/CD19-depleted allogeneic hematopoietic cell transplantation. Study-wide findings and limitations: Over subsequent months, a decline in hyperexpanded clone frequencies was noted, and after one year, T-cell counts and TCRbeta diversity were mostly ascribed to newly produced T cells. The apparently early alphabetaT-cell count recovery about two months after transplant was reportedly dependent on only several hundred rapidly expanded clones derived from non-depleted graft cells. The high TCRbeta diversity at day 60 in some patients was ascribed to recipient T cells and intrathymic progenitors that had survived conditioning.

This specimen's treatment or condition label, per the study, means: allogeneic hematopoietic cell transplantation with graft depleted of TCRalphabeta T cells and CD19 B cells. The transplant recipients were children given TCRalphabeta/CD19-depleted allogeneic hematopoietic cell grafts. To prepare the library, PCR was applied. Sequencing used an Illumina HiSeq 2500. TCR libraries were prepared with molecular barcoding, using unique molecular identifiers to normalize TCRbeta repertoire quantification. TCRdb ran its own pipeline on the public reads, namely fastp trimming at Q25 and MiXCR clone calling, and kept in-frame beta chains. Rows with one shared CDR3 protein collapse into an entry with the most common genes and DNA. The sample profile shows about 980,000 distinct CDR3 sequences; about 29% of them were found once. The ten largest account for roughly 31% of the sample. Taken from cysteine to phenylalanine, the CDR3 has 14 residues. The CDR3 DNA has 42 bases and is translated from base 1. The germline V gene encodes CDR1 LGHDT and CDR2 YNNKEL (reference sequence). The junction carries 12 bases between V and J, which are trimmed by 4 bases and 4 bases respectively.

The rearrangement combines TRBV3-1 with TRBJ2-3; the D region possibly corresponds to TRBD1 (6 bases align). The receptor was isolated from a boy in the first two years of life who had a stem cell transplant for SCID, so the T cells may come from the graft donor. This specimen consisted of PBMCs, mostly from graft donor cells, obtained 360 days after TCRalphabeta/CD19-depleted stem cell transplant. CDR3 sequence: CASSRVGGADTQYF. The DNA is as follows: TGTGCCAGCAGCCGCGTAGGGGGAGCAGATACGCAGTATTTT.